The 7 T cell receptor beta chains below were found in one sample sequenced in a study of cytomegalovirus exposure and HLA in healthy donors. Primers included in the PCR were 60 Vbeta and 13 Jbeta primers. Assay used: immunoSEQ multiplex PCR; TCRdb lists only in-frame clones, some missing. Among 130,000 to 150,000 clones, over 65% were seen once, and the ten largest hold around 3%. Sample: PBMCs. These receptors were collected from a man aged 35 to 55 in good health and CMV-seropositive.

The chain combines TRBV7-7 with TRBJ2-5; TRBD2 is a possible D gene (5 bases). The CDR3 length is 16 residues. Germline V gene sequence: CDR1 SSHAT, CDR2 FNYEAQ (reference sequence). Trimming pared 1 base from V and 5 bases from J, leaving 17 bases between. The CDR3 DNA follows: TGTGCCAGCAGCTTAGGGACGCTGAGCGGCGGGGAGACCCAGTACTTC. Translated, it gives CASSLGTLSGGETQYF.

The genes are TRBV10-3 and TRBJ2-7; TRBD2 agrees at 10 bases. CDR1 and CDR2 from the germline V gene are ENHRY and SYGVKD. After removal of 8 bases from V and 2 bases from J, the junction contained 3 bases not matched to a gene. This CDR3 is built from 13 residues. In nucleotides, the CDR3 is TGTGCCATCGGACTAGCGGAAACCTACGAGCAGTACTTC. Translating gives CAIGLAETYEQYF.

The rearrangement joins TRBV19 to TRBJ2-2; a weak D match, TRBD2 (6 bases). The CDR3 loop spans 13 amino acids. V was trimmed by 3 bases and J by 6 bases, leaving 8 bases between them. CDR1 is LNHDA and CDR2 is SQIVND in the germline V gene (reference sequence). The CDR3 coding sequence is TGTGCCAGTAGTATGGCGGGGTCCGGGGAGCTGTTTTTT. Protein: CASSMAGSGELFF.

The V call is TRBV5-6, the J call TRBJ1-1; D not resolved. V was cut by 0 bases and J by 10 bases, with 13 bases left in between. This CDR3 has 13 amino acids. The germline V gene encodes CDR1 SGHDT and CDR2 YYEEEE. CDR3 nucleotide sequence: TGTGCCAGCAGCTTGGGTACACAGTCGGCAGCTTTCTTT. Its translation: CASSLGTQSAAFF.

In this sample, this clone turned up once. The chain joins TRBV29-1 to TRBJ2-2, with 15 bases that match TRBD2. There are 15 residues in the CDR3. CDR1 is SQVTM, CDR2 ANQGSEA, per germline. The junction had 6 bases not matched to a gene; V was cut back by 7 bases and J by 6 bases. Here the CDR3 reads CSGQGLAGGPGELFF. CDR3 DNA: TGCAGCGGACAGGGACTAGCGGGAGGTCCCGGGGAGCTGTTTTTT.

This chain links TRBV11-2 with TRBJ2-5; no clear D gene. The CDR3 is made up of 13 amino acids. V shed 1 base and J shed 3 bases, with 6 bases lying between them. Germline V gene data show CDR1 as SGHAT and CDR2 as FQNNGV. CDR3 sequence reads: CASSLGHEETQYF. The CDR3 DNA is TGTGCCAGCAGCTTAGGGCACGAAGAGACCCAGTACTTC.

This clone was detected a few times. This chain connects TRBV7-9 to TRBJ2-2; D is uncertain. Germline values: CDR1 SEHNR, CDR2 FQNEAQ (reference sequence). The CDR3 runs 15 residues. The germline V and J ends were trimmed by 3 bases and 3 bases, with 11 bases remaining between them. CDR3 sequence reads: CASSLGHRDTGELFF. CDR3 sequence (DNA): TGTGCCAGCAGCTTGGGCCATCGAGACACCGGGGAGCTGTTTTTT.